These 28 T cell receptor beta chains originate from one sample sequenced in a study of metastatic and nonmetastatic thyroid tumors. Patients underwent thyroid surgery, and none had received any treatment before it. TCRdb re-called the PCR reads through MiXCR. Counted here are over 20,000 clones, more than 20% occurring once; the ten biggest clones make up approximately 12%. Material: tumor tissue. These receptors were obtained from a male donor with papillary thyroid cancer or a benign thyroid nodule (not recorded which). Some clones in this sample may be carry-over from other donors' samples.

In its sample, this clone was seen many times. The chain links TRBV6-1 to TRBJ1-4, with no clear D. The germline V and J ends were trimmed by 5 bases and 10 bases, with 17 bases remaining between them. CDR3 size: 14 residues. CDR1 is MNHNS, CDR2 SASEGT, per germline. For the CDR3, the DNA is TGTGCCAGCAGTCCCAGACCCCCGCCAGGAAAACTGTTTTTT. It translates to CASSPRPPPGKLFF.

This clone has only one observation. This chain uses TRBV13 with TRBJ2-7, with 13 bases identical to TRBD2. This CDR3 region has 18 residues. The V gene end was trimmed by 5 bases and the J gene end by 2 bases; junction bases not matched to a gene: 12. Germline V gene data show CDR1 as PRHDT and CDR2 as FYEKMQ (reference sequence). This CDR3 reads CASSPTGTSGTLTYEQYF. The CDR3 DNA sequence: TGTGCCAGCAGCCCTACCGGGACTAGCGGGACATTGACCTACGAGCAGTACTTC.

The CDR3 bases are TGTGCCAGCAGTTACTCCCAGACTGGGGCCAACGTCCTGACTTTC. It encodes CASSYSQTGANVLTF. The chain has TRBV6-2 or TRBV6-3 and TRBJ2-6, with D unclear. This CDR3 spans 15 amino acids. V was pared by 0 bases and J by 2 bases, with 5 bases between. CDR1 and CDR2 from the germline V gene are MNHEY and SVGEGT.

Ten or more counts support this clone. The genes are TRBV28 and TRBJ2-7, with 8 bases matching TRBD1. CDR3 length equals 14 residues. V shed 8 bases, J shed 3 bases, and the junction held 9 bases outside the gene matches. Per germline, CDR1 MDHEN and CDR2 SYDVKM. Here the CDR3 reads CASRSPGGFYEQYF. The DNA of the CDR3 is TGTGCCAGCCGATCTCCAGGGGGCTTCTACGAGCAGTACTTC.

The genes are TRBV7-2 and TRBJ2-7, with TRBD1 matching over 7 bases. The trim removed 4 bases at V and 3 bases at J, leaving 3 bases unmatched. The CDR3 is 13 amino acids. CDR1 and CDR2 (germline): SGHTA, FQGNSA. The CDR3 is CASSSRDSYEQYF. CDR3 in DNA: TGTGCCAGCAGCTCACGGGACAGCTACGAGCAGTACTTC.

This chain connects TRBV9 to TRBJ2-1, with D perhaps matching TRBD2 (5 bases). The ends were cut back, 0 bases at V and 3 bases at J, with 10 bases in the middle. This CDR3 region has 15 residues. Germline V gene sequence: CDR1 SGDLS, CDR2 YYNGEE. The DNA of the CDR3 is TGTGCCAGCAGCGTAGACGAGGGCGGCTACAATGAGCAGTTCTTC. Translating it yields CASSVDEGGYNEQFF.

The chain carries TRBV5-6 and TRBJ2-3; either TRBD1 or TRBD2 may fit D (5 bases each). There are 14 residues in the CDR3. Trimming left V 3 bases short and J 2 bases short, with 10 bases between. Germline CDR1 reads SGHDT; CDR2 reads YYEEEE. The CDR3 DNA is TGTGCCAGCAGCTCCTTGGGGGTCACAGATACGCAGTATTTT. As protein: CASSSLGVTDTQYF.

This clone came up many times. The chain combines TRBV4-3 with TRBJ2-7; D may be TRBD1 (5 bases). The V gene lost 0 bases and the J gene lost 5 bases, with 14 bases spanning the gap. Germline CDR1 is LGHNA and CDR2 is YSLEER. The CDR3 has 15 amino acids. CDR3 nucleotide sequence: TGCGCCAGCAGCCAAGATGGGGCAGGGTGGAACGAGCAGTACTTC. Encoded protein: CASSQDGAGWNEQYF.

At least ten counts were recorded for this clone. The chain carries TRBV14 and TRBJ1-1, with a tentative D call TRBD1 (5 bases). CDR1 and CDR2 from the germline V gene are SGHDN and FVKESK. The CDR3 runs 15 residues. V lost 1 base and J 4 bases, leaving 13 bases between the germline ends. CDR3: CASSQGMGVGTEAFF. The CDR3 DNA reads TGTGCCAGCAGCCAAGGGATGGGGGTCGGCACTGAAGCTTTCTTT.

Concerning this clone: One base away lies a much larger clone, so this may be a sequencing read error. Other DNA sequences in this sample translate to the same CDR3. CDR3 coding DNA: TGTGCCAGCATAGGGAGGAACACTGAAGCTTTCTTT. It specifies CASIGRNTEAFF. The V call is TRBV7-6, the J call TRBJ1-1; D uncertain. This CDR3 region has 12 residues. The germline CDR1 and CDR2 sequences are SGHVS and FNYEAQ. Trimming cost V 7 bases and J 1 base, with 7 bases left between them.

This clone has a count of ten or more. The chain uses TRBV10-3 and TRBJ2-5; 12 bases match TRBD1. Germline trimming cut 4 bases from V and 5 bases from J; bases unmatched to any gene: 8. This CDR3 has 16 residues. Germline V gene data show CDR1 as ENHRY and CDR2 as SYGVKD. CDR3 bases: TGTGCCATCAGTGGGGGACAGGGGGCGCGCGGGGAGACCCAGTACTTC. It encodes CAISGGQGARGETQYF.

This clone counts as medium-sized. The CDR3 loop is CASIHTGNTEAFF. CDR3 coding DNA: TGTGCCAGCATTCATACAGGGAACACTGAAGCTTTCTTT. The chain combines TRBV6-2 or TRBV6-3 with TRBJ1-1; D may be TRBD1 (5 bases). The CDR3 sequence is 13 residues long. Germline assignment: CDR1 MNHEY and CDR2 SVGEGT. Trimming left V 7 bases short and J 1 base short, with 10 bases between.

At least ten counts were recorded for this clone. This could be a read error, since a much larger clone is one nucleotide away. The chain carries TRBV6-1 and TRBJ1-2; D perhaps matches TRBD1 (6 bases). Trimming took off 6 bases at V and 7 bases at J, with 21 bases between the two ends. The CDR3 has 15 amino acids. The V gene's germline CDR1 is MNHNS and CDR2 SASEGT. The CDR3 DNA follows: TGTGCCAGCAGCCTCAACGGTCAGGGGTCCTGTGGCTACACCTTC. Its protein is CASSLNGQGSCGYTF.

This clone was recorded at least ten times. The genes are TRBV28 and TRBJ2-7, with 8 bases matching TRBD1. V lost 3 bases and J lost 6; bases outside the gene matches: 7. CDR3 length: 14 residues. Germline loops: CDR1 MDHEN, CDR2 SYDVKM. The CDR3 DNA reads TGTGCCAGCAGTTTTGGGGGCAGGGGGCGCGAGCAGTACTTC. This codes for CASSFGGRGREQYF.

Points on this clone: With a much larger clone just one base away, this may be a read error. The chain links TRBV19 to TRBJ2-3, with a weak D call TRBD2 (5 bases). V was pared by 10 bases and J by 2 bases, with 16 bases between. The CDR3 runs 14 residues. Germline V gene sequence: CDR1 LNHDA, CDR2 SQIVND (reference sequence). Here the CDR3 reads CATEPGKDTDTQYF. In nucleotides, the CDR3 is TGTGCCACCGAACCGGGAAAAGACACAGATACGCAGTATTTT.

This clone appeared many times. The chain has TRBV28 and TRBJ1-1; D is ambiguous. CDR1 and CDR2 (germline): MDHEN, SYDVKM. V was shortened by 1 base and J by 7 bases, with 7 bases between the two germline ends. CDR3 size: 12 residues. CDR3 sequence: CASSLSRYEAFF. CDR3 nucleotides: TGTGCCAGCAGTTTATCCAGGTATGAAGCTTTCTTT.

This clone was counted only a few times. This may arise from a read error, as a much more abundant clone is one base away. The CDR3 here is CSVHHYTYTQYF. DNA of the CDR3: TGCAGCGTCCACCACTACACATATACGCAGTATTTT. This chain uses TRBV29-1 with TRBJ2-3; D is uncertain. Germline CDR1 and CDR2: SQVTM and ANQGSEA. The CDR3 contains 12 residues.

This clone was seen at least ten times. A much larger clone is a single base away; this may be a read error. The V call is TRBV27, the J call TRBJ2-1; maybe TRBD1 (6 bases). The CDR3 totals 17 residues. Per germline, CDR1 MNHEY and CDR2 SMNVEV (reference sequence). Trimming removed 4 bases from V and 5 bases from J, with 21 bases in between. The CDR3: CASSSGAYLAEDNEQFF. In DNA form, the CDR3 reads TGTGCCAGCAGTTCAGGGGCGTACCTAGCAGAGGACAATGAGCAGTTCTTC.

There are many counts of this clone. J is TRBJ1-1 and V is TRBV28; TRBD1 matches 11 bases. V dropped 1 base and J dropped 0; count of bases not matched to a gene: 7. Germline lookup yields CDR1 MDHEN and CDR2 SYDVKM. The CDR3 runs to 18 residues. The CDR3 bases are TGTGCCAGCAGTTTATTGGGACAGGGGGTGGTCATGAACACTGAAGCTTTCTTT. It specifies CASSLLGQGVVMNTEAFF.

V and J are TRBV19 and TRBJ1-5; D gene ambiguous. This CDR3 is 9 amino acids long. Deletions cut 10 bases from V and 7 bases from J, with 5 bases between. The V gene's germline CDR1 is LNHDA and CDR2 SQIVND (reference sequence). CDR3 loop: CAIPQPQHF. The CDR3 DNA is TGTGCCATCCCACAGCCCCAGCATTTT.

V and J are TRBV5-1 and TRBJ2-7, with TRBD2 matching 11 bases. With 4 bases clipped from V and 0 bases from J, the junction kept 9 bases outside the gene matches. This CDR3 has 17 amino acids. CDR1 is SGHRS and CDR2 is YFSETQ in the germline V gene. CDR3 nucleotide sequence: TGCGCCAGCAGCACCTGGACTAGCGGGTTGAGCTCCTACGAGCAGTACTTC. Its protein product is CASSTWTSGLSSYEQYF.

For this clone: This is likely a read error, given that the CDR3 carries no conserved phenylalanine or tryptophan at its end. V and J are TRBV12-3 or TRBV12-4 and TRBJ1-4; D not resolved. Trimming pared 2 bases from V and 11 bases from J, leaving 6 bases between. CDR3 length: 11 residues. Written as DNA, the CDR3 is TGTGCCAGCAGTTTACCGGATAAACTGTTTTGT. Its protein product is CASSLPDKLFC.

On this clone itself: A much larger clone lies one base from this, so it may be a read error. At the DNA level, this CDR3 is encoded by other sequences in the same sample as well. This sequence joins TRBV5-4 and TRBJ2-7; 7 bases line up with TRBD1. Germline V gene data show CDR1 as SGHNT and CDR2 as YYREEE (reference sequence). This CDR3 contains 15 residues. V lost 0 bases to trimming and J lost 3 bases; unmatched junction nucleotides: 6. The CDR3 sequence is CASSLAGGANYEQYF. The CDR3 DNA sequence: TGTGCCAGCAGCTTGGCAGGGGGAGCGAACTACGAGCAGTACTTC.

This clone was picked up many times. This chain joins TRBV7-2 and TRBJ2-1; D possibly corresponds to TRBD2 (6 bases). Germline V CDR1 and CDR2: SGHTA, FQGNSA. V lost 0 bases, J lost 9 bases, and 18 bases lay in between. This CDR3 is 16 amino acids long. This CDR3 reads CASSLAGGIIGGEQFF. The CDR3 bases are TGTGCCAGCAGCTTAGCGGGAGGTATAATTGGGGGTGAGCAGTTCTTC. Filled out from reference TRBV7-2 and TRBJ2-1, the complete variable domain reads GAGVSQSPSNKVTEKGKDVELRCDPISGHTALYWYRQSLGQGLEFLIYFQGNSAPDKSGLPSDRFSAERTGGSVSTLTIQRTQQEDSAVYLCASSLAGGIIGGEQFFGPGTRLTVL.

This chain connects TRBV4-3 to TRBJ1-4; tentative D call: TRBD1 (6 bases). Germline V gene lookup returns CDR1 LGHNA and CDR2 YSLEER. The CDR3 runs to 14 residues. Trimming cost V 4 bases and J 13 bases, with 19 bases left between them. The CDR3 region has the DNA TGCGCCAGCAGCCTAGAAGGGGGGGTATACCCACTGTTTTTT. Translation gives CASSLEGGVYPLFF.

This clone counts as medium-sized (0.01 to 0.1%). The rearrangement links TRBV6-1 to TRBJ1-5; 9 bases are a match to TRBD1. The CDR3 length is 16 residues. The trim removed 0 bases at V and 5 bases at J, leaving 5 bases unmatched. From germline, CDR1 is MNHNS and CDR2 SASEGT. CDR3 loop: CASSEAAGQGDQPQHF. In DNA, the CDR3 is TGTGCCAGCAGTGAAGCGGCGGGACAGGGAGATCAGCCCCAGCATTTT.

This clone has at least ten counts. The chain joins TRBV6-2 or TRBV6-3 to TRBJ2-1; TRBD2 matches at 11 bases. Germline CDR1 is MNHEY and CDR2 is SVGEGT. CDR3 size: 15 residues. The V gene end was trimmed by 2 bases and the J gene end by 8 bases; junction bases not matched to a gene: 5. This CDR3 is CASSYVAGGEDEQFF. DNA for the CDR3: TGTGCCAGCAGTTACGTAGCGGGAGGGGAGGATGAGCAGTTCTTC.

This clone was recorded at least ten times. The V gene is TRBV5-1, the J gene TRBJ2-5, with D possibly TRBD1 on 5 matching bases. Germline loops: CDR1 SGHRS, CDR2 YFSETQ. CDR3 size: 14 residues. V gave up 1 base and J gave up 3 bases, with 10 bases separating them. The CDR3 sequence is CASSLIQGKETQYF. CDR3 bases: TGCGCCAGCAGCTTGATCCAGGGAAAAGAGACCCAGTACTTC.